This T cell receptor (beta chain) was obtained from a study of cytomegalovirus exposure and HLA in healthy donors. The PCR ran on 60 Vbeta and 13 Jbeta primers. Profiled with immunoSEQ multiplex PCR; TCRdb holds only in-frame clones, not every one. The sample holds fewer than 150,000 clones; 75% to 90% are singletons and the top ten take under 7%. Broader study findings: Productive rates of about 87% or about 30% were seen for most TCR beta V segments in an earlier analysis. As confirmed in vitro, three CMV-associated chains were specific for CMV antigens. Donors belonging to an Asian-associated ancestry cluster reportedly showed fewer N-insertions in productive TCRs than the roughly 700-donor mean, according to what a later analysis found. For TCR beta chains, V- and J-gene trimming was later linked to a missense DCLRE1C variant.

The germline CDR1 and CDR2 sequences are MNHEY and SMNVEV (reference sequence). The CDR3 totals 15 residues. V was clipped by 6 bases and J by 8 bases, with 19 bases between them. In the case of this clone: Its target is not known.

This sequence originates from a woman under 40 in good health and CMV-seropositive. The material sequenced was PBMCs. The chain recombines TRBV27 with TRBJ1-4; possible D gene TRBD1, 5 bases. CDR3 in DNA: TGTGCCAGCAGCCTCCTCGGACAAACAGTCGAAAAACTGTTTTTT. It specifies CASSLLGQTVEKLFF.